The 15 T cell receptor beta chains below come from one sample, sequenced in a study of regulatory T cells in long-lasting Graves disease. Building the TCR beta libraries relied on iRepertoire HTBI primers, and CDR3 regions underwent Arm-PCR. TCRdb used MiXCR to reprocess the multiplex PCR reads, holding one entry per CDR3 protein. The sample includes more than 350,000 distinct CDR3 sequences, 21% of them seen just once. Time point: persistent/refractory GD, antithyroid drugs over 5 years with positive TRAb. After RNA was extracted from PBMCs, the TCR library was made from it. The source was peripheral blood mononuclear cells (PBMCs), collected when the disease was refractory, from a patient treated with antithyroid drugs. Every receptor here comes from a female donor with Graves disease.

This clonotype was observed a handful of times. This chain links TRBV6-2 or TRBV6-3 with TRBJ1-4; 7 bases agree with TRBD1. The CDR3 consists of 14 residues. Per germline, CDR1 MNHEY and CDR2 SVGEGT. The ends lost 6 bases at V and 5 bases at J; junction bases unmatched: 6. CDR3 bases: TGTGCCAGCAGACCGGGACAGACAAATGAAAAACTGTTTTTT. This codes for CASRPGQTNEKLFF.

The chain links TRBV13 to TRBJ2-7; D is unclear. Trimming left V 3 bases short and J 2 bases short, with 14 bases between. The germline CDR1 and CDR2 sequences are PRHDT and FYEKMQ (reference sequence). CDR3 length: 15 residues. The CDR3 sequence is CASSFKRNPAYEQYF. The CDR3 DNA reads TGTGCCAGCAGCTTTAAACGGAACCCAGCCTACGAGCAGTACTTC.

There are many counts of this clonotype. The chain recombines TRBV19 with TRBJ1-1; tentatively, D is TRBD1 (5 bases). Germline V gives CDR1 LNHDA, CDR2 SQIVND (reference sequence). The CDR3 covers 13 residues. Trimming removed 6 bases from V and 5 bases from J, with 13 bases in between. This CDR3 is CASSRRGLTEAFF. The CDR3 region has the DNA TGTGCCAGTAGCCGGAGGGGTTTGACTGAAGCTTTCTTT.

As regards this clonotype: This clone may be a read error of a much larger clone one base away. The CDR3 sequence is CSARGHGSGYEQYF. The CDR3 DNA follows: TGCAGTGCTAGGGGACATGGTTCGGGCTACGAGCAGTACTTC. V usage is TRBV20-1 and J usage is TRBJ2-7; maybe TRBD1 (6 bases). Looked up from germline, CDR1 is DFQATT and CDR2 is SNEGSKA (reference sequence). Between the trimmed V and J ends, which lost 3 bases and 3 bases, there was a span of 15 bases. The CDR3 covers 14 residues.

V gene TRBV5-1 combines with J gene TRBJ2-7; D call uncertain. The germline V and J ends were trimmed by 0 bases and 6 bases, with 22 bases remaining between them. Germline assignment: CDR1 SGHRS and CDR2 YFSETQ. The CDR3 covers 17 residues. CDR3 DNA sequence: TGCGCCAGCAGCTTGGATGTGGCGGTGACTCTCCACGCCGAGCAGTACTTC. It translates to CASSLDVAVTLHAEQYF.

The genes are TRBV20-1 and TRBJ2-3, with D possibly being TRBD1 or TRBD2 (6 bases each). CDR1 and CDR2 from the germline V gene are DFQATT and SNEGSKA (reference sequence). With 2 bases removed from V and 4 bases from J, the gap between germline ends came to 13 bases. This CDR3 is 14 amino acids long. CDR3 DNA: TGCAGTGCTAGAACGGGAGAGGGGGCAGATACGCAGTATTTT. Its protein product is CSARTGEGADTQYF.

This chain links TRBV29-1 with TRBJ2-5, with D possibly being TRBD1 or TRBD2 (5 bases each). Trimming took 7 bases from V and 5 from J, leaving 14 bases between them. This CDR3 region has 12 residues. Germline lookup yields CDR1 SQVTM and CDR2 ANQGSEA. This chain's CDR3 is CSGSQGRETQYF. Written as DNA, the CDR3 is TGCAGCGGAAGCCAGGGACGGGAGACCCAGTACTTC. Combining the CDR3 with reference TRBV29-1 and TRBJ2-5 gives the whole variable domain SAVISQKPSRDICQRGTSLTIQCQVDSQVTMMFWYRQQPGQSLTLIATANQGSEATYESGFVIDKFPISRPNLTFSTLTVSNMSPEDSSIYLCSGSQGRETQYFGPGTRLLVL.

The genes are TRBV28 and TRBJ2-5, with 12 bases that match TRBD1. The assigned J gene may be wrong: the sequence end matches TRBJ2-1 better. The germline V gene has CDR1 MDHEN and CDR2 SYDVKM. The CDR3 contains 15 residues. In nucleotides, the CDR3 is TGTGCCAGCAGTTTGCCGGGACAGGGGGCCTATGAGCAGTTCTTC. Its protein product is CASSLPGQGAYEQFF.

This clonotype is a singleton in its sample. The chain has TRBV5-5 and TRBJ1-3; unclear D gene. Germline-derived CDR1 and CDR2 are SGHKS and YYEKEE (reference sequence). Trimming shortened V by 6 bases and J by 3 bases, and 7 bases separated the two germline ends. The length of the CDR3 is 12 residues. The CDR3 coding sequence is TGTGCCAGCATCGACGGTGGAAACACCATATATTTT. This gives the protein CASIDGGNTIYF.

V is TRBV7-8 and J is TRBJ1-6; 9 bases map to TRBD1. The CDR3 covers 16 residues. V dropped 5 bases and J dropped 7; count of bases not matched to a gene: 9. Germline V lookup: CDR1 SGHVS, CDR2 FQNEAQ. CDR3 sequence reads: CASSVTGGGFNSPLHF. DNA for the CDR3: TGTGCCAGCAGCGTAACAGGGGGCGGTTTCAATTCACCCCTCCACTTT.

This clonotype has ten or more counts. The chain combines TRBV6-1 with TRBJ1-1; D uncertain. Trimming took off 0 bases at V and 1 base at J, with 12 bases between the two ends. The CDR3 has 16 amino acids. Germline V gene sequence: CDR1 MNHNS, CDR2 SASEGT. CDR3 bases: TGTGCCAGCAGTGAAGCAGGGCTGAGGACGAACACTGAAGCTTTCTTT. Translated: CASSEAGLRTNTEAFF.

The chain carries TRBV20-1 and TRBJ1-1; TRBD1 is a possible D gene (6 bases). The CDR3 sequence is 13 residues long. Trimming took 6 bases from V and 4 from J, leaving 15 bases between them. Germline V gene data show CDR1 as DFQATT and CDR2 as SNEGSKA (reference sequence). CDR3 region: CSAPKDSLTEAFF. The CDR3 nucleotides read TGCAGTGCCCCAAAGGACAGCCTCACTGAAGCTTTCTTT.

At least ten counts were recorded for this clonotype. V and J are TRBV28 and TRBJ2-7, with D hard to call. The V end was cut by 2 bases, the J end by 6 bases, with 8 bases between. The CDR3 is 12 residues long. Germline assignment: CDR1 MDHEN and CDR2 SYDVKM. The CDR3 sequence is CASSLSTGEQYF. The CDR3 coding sequence is TGTGCCAGCAGTTTAAGTACGGGCGAGCAGTACTTC.

The CDR3 loop reads CASSSSSTDTQYF. Here the CDR3 DNA reads TGTGCCAGCAGCTCCTCATCCACAGATACGCAGTATTTT. The rearrangement uses TRBV6-2 or TRBV6-3 and TRBJ2-3; D unresolved. V lost 6 bases to trimming and J lost 2 bases, with 9 bases between them. Germline V gene sequence: CDR1 MNHEY, CDR2 SVGEGT. This CDR3 has 13 amino acids.

V is TRBV30 and J is TRBJ1-2; D call uncertain. The germline CDR1 and CDR2 sequences are GTSNPN and SVGIG (reference sequence). The CDR3 is made up of 13 amino acids. Trimming stripped 0 bases from V and 4 bases from J, with 9 bases between. This chain's CDR3 is CAWSVPGSYGYTF. The CDR3 DNA reads TGTGCCTGGAGTGTACCGGGCAGCTATGGCTACACCTTC.